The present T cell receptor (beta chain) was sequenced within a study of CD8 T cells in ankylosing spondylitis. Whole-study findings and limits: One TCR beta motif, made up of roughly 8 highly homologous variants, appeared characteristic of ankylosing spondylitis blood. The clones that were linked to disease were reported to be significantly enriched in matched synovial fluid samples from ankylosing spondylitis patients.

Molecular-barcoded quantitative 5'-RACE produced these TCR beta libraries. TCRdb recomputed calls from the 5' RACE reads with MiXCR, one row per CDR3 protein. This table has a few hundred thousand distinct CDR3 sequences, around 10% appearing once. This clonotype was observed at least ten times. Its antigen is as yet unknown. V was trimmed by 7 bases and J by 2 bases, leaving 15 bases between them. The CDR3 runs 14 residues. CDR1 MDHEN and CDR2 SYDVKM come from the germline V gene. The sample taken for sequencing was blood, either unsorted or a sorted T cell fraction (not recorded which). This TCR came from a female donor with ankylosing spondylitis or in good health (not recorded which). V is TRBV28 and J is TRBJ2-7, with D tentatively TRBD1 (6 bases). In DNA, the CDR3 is TGTGCCAGCACCCAGGGGATCGGGCCCTACGAGCAGTACTTC. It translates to CASTQGIGPYEQYF.